One sample yielded the 7 T cell receptor beta chains listed below, sequenced in a study of blood T cell repertoires in COVID-19. The repertoire was sequenced with immunoSEQ multiplex PCR; TCRdb's copy has only in-frame clones and lacks some. The profile covers about 290,000 clones, with over 85% appearing a single time and 8.5% to 14% taken by the ten largest. The sample was peripheral blood. These receptors all stem from a woman aged 25 to 39 with COVID-19, enrolled during active disease.

The gene calls are TRBV4-2 and TRBJ1-6, with a weak D call TRBD1 (6 bases). Germline lookup yields CDR1 LGHNA and CDR2 YNFKEQ. The CDR3 runs 14 residues. Trimming took 4 bases from V and 9 from J, leaving 13 bases between them. CDR3 loop: CASSPSTGGSPLHF. The CDR3 nucleotides read TGTGCCAGCAGCCCATCGACAGGTGGTTCACCCCTCCACTTT.

The chain carries TRBV5-6 and TRBJ1-2, with D maybe TRBD1 (6 bases). V lost 4 bases to trimming and J lost 4 bases, with 8 bases between them. The CDR3 runs 12 residues. Germline V gives CDR1 SGHDT, CDR2 YYEEEE. This CDR3 is CASSPDSYGYTF. CDR3 DNA: TGTGCCAGCAGCCCGGACAGCTATGGCTACACCTTC.

CDR3 nucleotide sequence: TGTGCCAGTCTAGGCAATGAAAAACTGTTTTTT. Translated: CASLGNEKLFF. The rearrangement uses TRBV2 and TRBJ1-4; D is uncertain. This CDR3 region has 11 residues. V lost 9 bases to trimming and J lost 5 bases, with 7 bases between them. The germline V gene has CDR1 SNHLY and CDR2 FYNNEI.

CDR3 nucleotide sequence: TGTGCCAGCCTTAGCCGGGACTCATACAATGAGCAGTTCTTC. Translating gives CASLSRDSYNEQFF. The chain is built from TRBV27 and TRBJ2-1; tentative D call: TRBD2 (6 bases). V lost 8 bases to trimming and J lost 4 bases, with 15 bases between them. The CDR3 covers 14 residues. CDR1 MNHEY and CDR2 SMNVEV come from the germline V gene (reference sequence).

V and J are TRBV5-1 and TRBJ1-1; 7 bases map to TRBD1. The trim removed 3 bases at V and 1 base at J, leaving 6 bases unmatched. Germline V gene data show CDR1 as SGHRS and CDR2 as YFSETQ. CDR3 length: 15 amino acids. CDR3 in amino acids: CASSWTTGSNTEAFF. In DNA form, the CDR3 reads TGCGCCAGCAGCTGGACGACAGGGTCGAACACTGAAGCTTTCTTT.

The chain couples TRBV11-2 to TRBJ2-1; 7 bases are a match to TRBD1. Trimming removed 1 base from V and 0 bases from J; junction bases left unmatched: 3. This CDR3 has 16 residues. The germline CDR1 and CDR2 sequences are SGHAT and FQNNGV. The CDR3 protein is CASSLVGGGSYNEQFF. CDR3 sequence (DNA): TGTGCCAGCAGCTTAGTAGGGGGCGGCTCCTACAATGAGCAGTTCTTC.

The chain has TRBV28 and TRBJ1-3, with D possibly matching TRBD1 (5 bases). CDR1 and CDR2 from the germline V gene are MDHEN and SYDVKM. The CDR3 sequence is 13 residues long. V lost 7 bases and J lost 3, with 10 bases in between. In DNA form, the CDR3 reads TGTGCCAGCAACCCACAGGTTGGAAACACCATATATTTT. Residues: CASNPQVGNTIYF.